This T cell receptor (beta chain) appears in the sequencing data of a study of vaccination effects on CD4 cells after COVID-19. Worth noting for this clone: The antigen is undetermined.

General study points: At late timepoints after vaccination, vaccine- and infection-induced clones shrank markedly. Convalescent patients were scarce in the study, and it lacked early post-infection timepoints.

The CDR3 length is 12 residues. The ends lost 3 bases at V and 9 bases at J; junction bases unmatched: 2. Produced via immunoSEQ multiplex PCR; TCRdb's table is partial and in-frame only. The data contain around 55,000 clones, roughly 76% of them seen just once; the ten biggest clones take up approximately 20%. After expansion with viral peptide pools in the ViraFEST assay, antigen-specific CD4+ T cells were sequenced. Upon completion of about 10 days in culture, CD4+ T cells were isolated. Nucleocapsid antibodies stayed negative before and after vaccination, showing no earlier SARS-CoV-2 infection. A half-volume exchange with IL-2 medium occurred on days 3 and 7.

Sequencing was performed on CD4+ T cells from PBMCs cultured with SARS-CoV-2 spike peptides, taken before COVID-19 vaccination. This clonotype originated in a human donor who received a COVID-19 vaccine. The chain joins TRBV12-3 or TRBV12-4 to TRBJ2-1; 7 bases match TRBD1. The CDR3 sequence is CASSFRGSEQFF. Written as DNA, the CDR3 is TGTGCCAGCAGTTTCAGGGGGAGTGAGCAGTTCTTC.